The rows below give T cell receptor beta chains drawn from one sample of a study of T cell repertoires in cytomegalovirus infection. TCRdb independently ran MiXCR on the reads; one entry per CDR3 protein. The table lists approximately 590,000 distinct CDR3 sequences, 40% of them singletons, with around 46% in the top ten. These receptors have no known antigen. Here the sequenced sample was cultured PBMCs, taken from culture after CMV antigen stimulation. The receptor source for this set is a human donor in good health (CMV status not recorded). Some clones in this sample may be carry-over from other donors' samples. CDR3s include the opening cysteine and the closing phenylalanine or tryptophan. A D gene is named only where the DNA matches it firmly. A clone size is listed for some rows: how often the clone was seen (once, few, many), or a class if it is expanded.

D gene	V gene	clone size	J gene	CDR3 protein	CDR3 DNA
TRBD2	TRBV19	.	TRBJ2-7	CASSTRLAASYEQYF	TGTGCCAGTAGTACCCGACTAGCAGCCTCCTACGAGCAGTACTTC
TRBD2	TRBV7-2	.	TRBJ2-3	CASSRPLAVASTDTQYF	TGTGCCAGCAGCAGACCTCTAGCGGTAGCTAGCACAGATACGCAGTATTTT
.	TRBV7-2	.	TRBJ2-4	CASSRPGVNIQYF	TGTGCCAGCAGCCGCCCTGGTGTGAACATTCAGTACTTC
TRBD1	TRBV24-1	.	TRBJ1-2	CATSQGAWGYTF	TGTGCCACCAGCCAGGGGGCATGGGGCTACACCTTC
.	TRBV12-5	few	TRBJ1-5	CASGLSTAYQPQHF	TGTGCTAGTGGTTTGTCGACAGCCTATCAGCCCCAGCATTTT
.	TRBV5-1	.	TRBJ1-1	CASSDTGTENTEAFF	TGCGCCAGCAGCGACACCGGGACGGAAAACACTGAAGCTTTCTTT
.	TRBV20-1	.	TRBJ1-2	CSARAGQTGYGYTF	TGCAGTGCTAGAGCCGGACAGACCGGCTATGGCTACACCTTC
.	TRBV28	.	TRBJ1-2	CASSLFLQGRGYTF	TGTGCCAGCAGTTTATTTTTGCAGGGGAGGGGCTACACCTTC
TRBD2	TRBV7-8	.	TRBJ2-5	CASSEATSGTQYF	TGTGCCAGCAGCGAAGCCACTAGCGGGACCCAGTACTTC
TRBD1	TRBV20-1	.	TRBJ2-7	CSARAPDRPVYEQYF	TGCAGTGCTAGAGCCCCGGACAGGCCGGTCTACGAGCAGTACTTC
TRBD1	TRBV7-2	.	TRBJ1-2	CASSPRRDRAPANYGYTF	TGTGCCAGCAGCCCAAGGAGGGACAGGGCCCCAGCTAACTATGGCTACACCTTC
.	TRBV11-2	.	TRBJ1-1	CASSLYMGYGTEAFF	TGTGCCAGCAGCTTATATATGGGTTATGGCACTGAAGCTTTCTTT
.	TRBV20-1	.	TRBJ2-1	CSARGGSYSYNEQFF	TGCAGTGCTAGAGGAGGCAGCTACTCCTACAATGAGCAGTTCTTC
.	TRBV4-1	once	TRBJ1-2	CASNQGPGSGYTF	TGCGCCAGCAACCAAGGGCCCGGGAGCGGCTACACCTTC
.	TRBV19	.	TRBJ1-3	CASSISDTIYF	TGTGCCAGTAGTATATCTGACACCATATATTTT
TRBD2	TRBV27	.	TRBJ2-7	CASSLRGLANYEQYF	TGTGCCAGCAGTTTACGCGGACTAGCGAACTACGAGCAGTACTTC
.	TRBV6-1	.	TRBJ2-1	CASRAAHHSYNEQFF	TGTGCCAGCAGGGCCGCACACCACTCCTACAATGAGCAGTTCTTC
.	TRBV6-5	.	TRBJ1-2	CASSHRTRTDYGYTF	TGTGCCAGCAGTCACCGGACCCGAACGGACTATGGCTACACCTTC
.	TRBV7-2	few	TRBJ1-1	CASSRDLNTEAFF	TGTGCCAGCAGCCGAGATCTGAACACTGAAGCTTTCTTT
.	TRBV29-1	.	TRBJ1-2	CSVRVAGDGYTF	TGCAGCGTTAGGGTCGCCGGGGACGGCTACACCTTC